This T cell receptor beta chain is drawn from a study of CD8 T cells in ankylosing spondylitis. The study, taken as a whole, reports: Disease-associated clones were reportedly significantly overrepresented in matched ankylosing spondylitis synovial fluid. Disease-linked clones had a CD8+ phenotype and relatively low frequency in peripheral blood.

This clonotype was counted at least ten times. Its specificity is unknown. 5'-RACE, quantitative and with molecular barcodes, yielded the TCR beta libraries. From the 5' RACE reads, TCRdb called clonotypes with MiXCR, one entry per CDR3 protein. The table has about 240,000 distinct CDR3 sequences, over 8.5% seen once. Trimming shortened V by 1 base and J by 0 bases, and 7 bases separated the two germline ends. The germline V gene has CDR1 SGHDT and CDR2 YYEEEE. The CDR3 is 14 amino acids. The rearrangement links TRBV5-6 to TRBJ1-1; no definite D call. This TCR derives from a male donor with ankylosing spondylitis or in good health (not recorded which). The sample consisted of blood, either unsorted or a sorted T cell fraction (not recorded which). CDR3 loop: CASSLSHMNTEAFF. CDR3 in DNA: TGTGCCAGCAGCTTGTCGCACATGAACACTGAAGCTTTCTTT.